These T cell receptor beta chains were read from a single sample in a study of T cell responses to AZD1222 COVID-19 vaccine. This table comes from immunoSEQ multiplex PCR, and its TCRdb copy is limited to in-frame clones, with some not included. Of some 130,000 clones detected, 85% to 90% appear once; the ten largest clones hold 20% to 25%. The sample consisted of peripheral blood, taken on day 0 of AZD1222 vaccination. All receptors derive from an adult in good health. CDR3s include the opening cysteine and the closing phenylalanine or tryptophan. The order of the fields is V gene, J gene, CDR3 protein.

>TRBV29-1|TRBJ2-3
CSVVEGARTDTQYF
>TRBV3-1/TRBV3-2|TRBJ2-3
CASSQDSHIPGQGNPDTQYF
>TRBV3-1/TRBV3-2|TRBJ1-2
CASSQLQVANYGYTF
>TRBV19|TRBJ2-6
CASSMSGAGANVLTF
>TRBV6-5|TRBJ1-3
CASRGPISGNTIYF
>TRBV5-1|TRBJ1-4
CASGAGSGEKLFF
>TRBV5-1|TRBJ1-2
CASSFGAAYGYTF
>TRBV7-9|TRBJ2-3
CASSAQGINTDTQYF
>TRBV18|TRBJ1-1
CASSSFSGTGRENTEAFF
>TRBV19|TRBJ1-6
CASSIMDRTYNSPLHF
>TRBV15|TRBJ1-5
CATSRGSLSSNQPQHF
>TRBV29-1|TRBJ1-4
CSVRTGTHNEKLFF
>TRBV7-9|TRBJ2-3
CASSLGPLAGDTDTQYF
>TRBV6-4|TRBJ2-1
CASSDTKGQGLFF
>TRBV9|TRBJ1-1
CASSPRMGQDTEAFF
>TRBV19|TRBJ1-6
CASSISPGGNSPLHF
>TRBV7-2|TRBJ1-6
CASSAGTGSDSPLHF
>TRBV7-2|TRBJ1-2
CASSLVYGLAYGYTF
>TRBV4-2|TRBJ1-1
CASSQDIVNTEAFF
>TRBV9|TRBJ1-1
CASSVTGSTEAFF
>TRBV10-1|TRBJ1-2
CASSGGGEQGYTF
>TRBV10-2|TRBJ1-2
CASSEFRLIGGYTF
>TRBV24-1|TRBJ1-1
CATSAGGAGTEAFF
>TRBV4-1|TRBJ2-7
CASSQDRRTGFSYEQYF
>TRBV16|TRBJ1-4
CASSQRQAVSEKLFF
>TRBV4-3|TRBJ1-5
CASSQGLDRLNQPQHF
>TRBV11-2|TRBJ2-1
CASSLSDGANEQFF
>TRBV19|TRBJ1-1
CASSTGVLGAFF
>TRBV18|TRBJ2-2
CASSPGGDTGELFF
>TRBV19|TRBJ1-1
CASRELGQGVFIEAFF
>TRBV5-5|TRBJ1-2
CASSLPGAGYGYTF
>TRBV14|TRBJ1-6
CASSQDGGYSPLHF
>TRBV7-9|TRBJ1-5
CASSFKWGDPQHF
>TRBV4-3|TRBJ1-2
CASSQVQAPDYGYTF
>TRBV6-6|TRBJ2-7
CASSLLGDSTDF
>TRBV5-8|TRBJ1-5
CASSFRGRNQPQHF
>TRBV5-1|TRBJ1-4
CASSLADRANEKLFF
>TRBV7-2|TRBJ1-1
CASSFSSGTEAFF
>TRBV9|TRBJ1-2
CASSVGTGFGYTF
>TRBV4-3|TRBJ1-6
CASSQASSDRSPLHF
>TRBV6-2/TRBV6-3|TRBJ1-5
CASSYSGGRQPQHF
>TRBV11-2|TRBJ1-2
CASSFEGVVRGYTF
>TRBV2|TRBJ1-6
CASTSSRGQGDSPLHF
>TRBV4-3|TRBJ2-2
CASSQEALYTGELFF
>TRBV2|TRBJ2-5
CASSESGKGQETQYF
>TRBV6-5|TRBJ2-7
CASSYVSGEQYF
>TRBV7-2|TRBJ2-3
CASSLVGGGDTQYF
>TRBV28|TRBJ2-1
CASSLVAVGQFF
>TRBV3-1/TRBV3-2|TRBJ2-2
CASSQGGRAGELFF
>TRBV11-2|TRBJ2-7
CASSLGGGNEQYF
>TRBV12-3/TRBV12-4|TRBJ2-7
CASSSGSSYEQYF
>TRBV18|TRBJ2-5
CASSPLAGGMETQYF
>TRBV6-5|TRBJ1-5
CASSLLYQPQHF
>TRBV11-2|TRBJ1-2
CASSLRGLDREYGYTF
>TRBV3-1/TRBV3-2|TRBJ1-4
CASSPDRGNEKLFF